A single sample gave rise to the 20 T cell receptor beta chains below, sequenced in a study of Graves' ophthalmopathy and Graves' hyperthyroidism. RNA transcripts served as template for amplifying TCR beta CDR3 sequences. An opening RT-PCR round employed HTBI primers and preceded a second-round multiplex PCR. MiXCR, run by TCRdb on the multiplex PCR reads, gives a single entry per CDR3 protein. The sample has some 250,000 distinct CDR3 sequences, around 42% seen once; the top ten hold roughly 45%. Sequences were obtained from peripheral blood. The receptors derive from an adult man with Graves' ophthalmopathy.

Of note for this clonotype: Mismatch with germline at one junction end may stem from a read error. The gene calls are TRBV2 and TRBJ1-4; D not certain. Germline V gives CDR1 SNHLY, CDR2 FYNNEI. This CDR3 is built from 12 residues. The CDR3 sequence: CASRRATEKLFF. The CDR3 DNA is TGCGCCAGCAGGAGGGCCACCGAAAAACTGTTTTTT.

In DNA, the CDR3 is TGTGCCAGCAGCCCTAACGTTGGACAGGGGGCTGAAGCTTTCTTT. It encodes CASSPNVGQGAEAFF. The chain recombines TRBV3-1 with TRBJ1-1, with TRBD1 matching 10 bases. V dropped 4 bases and J dropped 6; count of bases not matched to a gene: 8. The CDR3 is made up of 15 amino acids. Germline CDR1 reads LGHDT; CDR2 reads YNNKEL (reference sequence).

Regarding this clonotype: A junction end diverges from the germline sequence, so it may reflect a read error. The chain carries TRBV10-3 and TRBJ1-5; D unresolved. CDR3 size: 16 residues. Looked up from germline, CDR1 is ENHRY and CDR2 is SYGVKD. CDR3: CASSYSISGGSQPQHF. As DNA, the CDR3 is TGTGCCAGCAGTTACTCGATTTCCGGCGGGAGTCAGCCCCAGCATTTT.

The rearrangement uses TRBV19 and TRBJ2-5; D call uncertain. CDR3 size: 16 residues. Per germline, CDR1 LNHDA and CDR2 SQIVND (reference sequence). V was pared by 3 bases and J by 0 bases, with 14 bases between. CDR3 nucleotides: TGTGCCAGTAGTATTGGGCGGTCGATTTACCAAGAGACCCAGTACTTC. The encoded protein is CASSIGRSIYQETQYF.

Only a few counts were recorded for this clonotype. The chain is built from TRBV20-1 and TRBJ2-7, with 9 bases lining up with TRBD1. Germline V gene data show CDR1 as DFQATT and CDR2 as SNEGSKA (reference sequence). With 3 bases clipped from V and 1 base from J, the junction kept 1 base outside the gene matches. This CDR3 contains 13 residues. The DNA of the CDR3 is TGCAGTGCTAGGACAGGGGGGTCCTACGAGCAGTACTTC. This sequence encodes CSARTGGSYEQYF.

On this clonotype: One end of the junction does not line up with germline, which may come from a read error. The V call is TRBV11-2, the J call TRBJ2-5; tentatively, D is TRBD1 (6 bases). The CDR3 loop spans 16 amino acids. From germline, CDR1 is SGHAT and CDR2 FQNNGV. The CDR3 nucleotides read TGCGCCAGCAGCCAAGACCCCGGACAGCCCCAAGAGACCCAGTACTTC. Amino acids: CASSQDPGQPQETQYF.

This clonotype was counted a few times. V gene TRBV2 combines with J gene TRBJ1-1, with 11 nucleotides matching TRBD1. With 11 bases clipped from V and 2 bases from J, the junction kept 10 bases outside the gene matches. CDR3 length equals 15 residues. The germline V gene has CDR1 SNHLY and CDR2 FYNNEI. CDR3 protein: CACQGTGGSNTEAFF. CDR3 sequence (DNA): TGTGCCTGCCAAGGGACAGGGGGATCTAACACTGAAGCTTTCTTT.

The rearrangement joins TRBV20-1 to TRBJ2-7; 9 nucleotides match TRBD2. The CDR3 has 13 residues. V lost 0 bases and J lost 10; bases outside the gene matches: 7. In germline, CDR1 is DFQATT, CDR2 SNEGSKA (reference sequence). The CDR3 loop reads CSARDRLAERQYF. In nucleotides, the CDR3 is TGCAGTGCTAGAGATCGACTAGCGGAACGACAGTACTTC.

The chain carries TRBV11-1 and TRBJ2-2; TRBD1 is a possible D gene (6 bases). Germline-derived CDR1 and CDR2 are SGHAT and FQDESV (reference sequence). V lost 5 bases and J 2 bases, leaving 12 bases between the germline ends. The CDR3 runs 15 residues. CDR3 coding DNA: TGTGCCAGCAGCACGAGGACAGCTAACACCGGGGAGCTGTTTTTT. Translated: CASSTRTANTGELFF.

This chain connects TRBV28 to TRBJ2-7; D is undetermined. The CDR3 is 13 residues long. The germline CDR1 and CDR2 sequences are MDHEN and SYDVKM. The V gene lost 6 bases and the J gene lost 0 bases, with 9 bases spanning the gap. The CDR3 region is CASRSPTSYEQYF. CDR3 DNA: TGTGCCAGCAGGTCTCCAACCTCCTACGAGCAGTACTTC.

J is TRBJ2-7 and V is TRBV29-1, with D possibly being TRBD1 (6 bases). CDR1 and CDR2 (germline): SQVTM, ANQGSEA. V dropped 7 bases and J dropped 0 bases, with 10 bases sitting between them. The length of the CDR3 is 12 residues. The CDR3 coding sequence is TGCAGCGGTCGGGACAACTCCTACGAGCAGTACTTC. Translating it yields CSGRDNSYEQYF.

A remark on this clonotype: This sequence may be a read error, since a much larger clone differs from it by one base. This chain connects TRBV12-3 or TRBV12-4 to TRBJ1-2; the D is unclear. The CDR3 is 12 residues long. With 7 bases removed from V and 6 bases from J, the gap between germline ends came to 12 bases. This chain's CDR3 is CASNVRWDGYTF. The CDR3 DNA reads TGTGCCAGCAATGTCAGGTGGGATGGCTACACCTTC.

This clonotype showed up just a few times. This chain links TRBV20-1 with TRBJ1-1, with D unclear. There are 13 residues in the CDR3. The germline V gene encodes CDR1 DFQATT and CDR2 SNEGSKA (reference sequence). V shed 0 bases and J shed 2 bases, with 7 bases lying between them. The CDR3 loop reads CSAREDHNTEAFF. Written as DNA, the CDR3 is TGCAGTGCTAGAGAGGACCATAACACTGAAGCTTTCTTT.

The chain recombines TRBV11-1 with TRBJ2-2; D is unclear. The CDR3 is 13 amino acids. The V gene lost 1 base and the J gene lost 4 bases, with 4 bases spanning the gap. CDR1 SGHAT and CDR2 FQDESV come from the germline V gene (reference sequence). The CDR3 here is CASSLVSTGELFF. DNA for the CDR3: TGTGCCAGCAGCTTAGTCAGCACCGGGGAGCTGTTTTTT.

Turning to this clonotype: A much more abundant neighbour one base away suggests this may be a read error. The chain carries TRBV10-3 and TRBJ2-7; TRBD2 matches 11 bases. CDR1 is ENHRY and CDR2 is SYGVKD in the germline V gene. Losses at the gene ends were 4 bases for V and 1 base for J; bases not matched to a gene: 6. The length of the CDR3 is 16 residues. CDR3 sequence reads: CAISGYTSGGSYEQYF. The CDR3 DNA reads as TGTGCCATCAGTGGCTACACTAGCGGGGGTTCCTACGAGCAGTACTTC.

Here the CDR3 reads CASSSRIPNTEAFF. The DNA for the CDR3 is TGTGCCAGCAGTAGCAGGATCCCGAACACTGAAGCTTTCTTT. The chain has TRBV6-5 and TRBJ1-1, with D unresolved. This CDR3 has 14 residues. V was cut by 5 bases and J by 1 base, with 11 bases left in between. Germline V gives CDR1 MNHEY, CDR2 SVGAGI.

The J gene is TRBJ2-6, the V gene TRBV7-2, with TRBD1 matching 12 bases. This CDR3 spans 20 amino acids. Germline V gives CDR1 SGHTA, CDR2 FQGNSA. V lost 5 bases, J lost 1 base, and 12 bases stayed unmatched. The CDR3 here is CASSPPVGQGAISGANVLTF. CDR3 bases: TGTGCCAGCAGCCCACCTGTGGGACAGGGGGCAATATCTGGGGCCAACGTCCTGACTTTC.

This clonotype showed up just a few times. CDR3 sequence reads: CASSSSPQPQHF. The DNA of the CDR3 is TGTGCCAGCAGTTCCTCACCTCAGCCCCAGCATTTT. This chain uses TRBV12-3 or TRBV12-4 with TRBJ1-5; no firm D call. The ends were cut back, 4 bases at V and 6 bases at J, with 7 bases in the middle. This CDR3 contains 12 residues.

This clonotype was recorded a few times. The chain is built from TRBV5-8 and TRBJ1-1; D uncertain. Germline V gene sequence: CDR1 SGHTS, CDR2 YDEGEE. This CDR3 is 13 amino acids long. The ends were cut back, 2 bases at V and 3 bases at J, with 8 bases in the middle. This CDR3 reads CASSFTADTEAFF. The DNA of the CDR3 is TGTGCCAGCAGCTTTACAGCAGACACTGAAGCTTTCTTT.

The V gene is TRBV2, the J gene TRBJ2-2; TRBD2 might be the D (6 bases). The CDR3 sequence is 16 residues long. V was trimmed by 3 bases and J by 7 bases, leaving 18 bases between them. Germline V gene lookup returns CDR1 SNHLY and CDR2 FYNNEI. CDR3 amino acids: CASSEGREPSHGELFF. The CDR3 nucleotides read TGTGCCAGCAGTGAGGGACGGGAGCCCTCCCACGGGGAGCTGTTTTTT.